This is a list of T cell receptor beta chains from one sample in a study of cytomegalovirus exposure and HLA in healthy donors. Assay: immunoSEQ multiplex PCR; the TCRdb copy retains only in-frame clones and omits some. Its table lists fewer than 100,000 clones. Sequenced material: PBMCs. The receptors here all came from a man between 45 and 60 years old in good health and CMV-seronegative. CDR3s include the opening cysteine and the closing phenylalanine or tryptophan. Fields, in order: D gene, V gene, J gene, CDR3 protein, CDR3 DNA. A D gene is named only where the DNA matches it firmly.

>NA|TRBV4-2|TRBJ2-6
CASSQDFRGGANVLTF
TGTGCCAGCAGCCAAGATTTCCGAGGCGGGGCCAACGTCCTGACTTTC
>NA|TRBV6-5|TRBJ2-5
CASSPGHIQETQYF
TGTGCCAGCAGTCCCGGACACATCCAAGAGACCCAGTACTTC
>TRBD2|TRBV5-4|TRBJ2-3
CASSLGGTSGVTDTQYF
TGTGCCAGCAGCTTGGGCGGGACTAGCGGGGTCACAGATACGCAGTATTTT
>NA|TRBV10-3|TRBJ2-5
CAISESGPARTQETQYF
TGTGCCATCAGTGAGTCTGGGCCCGCCCGCACCCAAGAGACCCAGTACTTC
>NA|TRBV28|TRBJ2-7
CASTPDSYEQYF
TGTGCCAGCACCCCAGACAGTTACGAGCAGTACTTC
>NA|TRBV6-5|TRBJ1-2
CASSYFGPSYGYTF
TGTGCCAGCAGTTACTTTGGGCCAAGCTATGGCTACACCTTC
>NA|TRBV19|TRBJ1-6
CASSHRVITNSPLHF
TGTGCCAGTAGCCATCGGGTAATCACTAATTCACCCCTCCACTTT
>NA|TRBV7-6|TRBJ1-1
CASSLAASGRNTEAFF
TGTGCCAGCAGCTTAGCCGCCTCGGGGAGGAACACTGAAGCTTTCTTT
>NA|TRBV6-1|TRBJ2-7
CATEGQSYEQYF
TGTGCCACGGAGGGACAGTCCTACGAGCAGTACTTC
>TRBD1|TRBV7-9|TRBJ1-2
CASSSRDRVLFRGYTF
TGTGCCAGCAGCTCCCGGGACAGGGTATTATTCCGGGGCTACACCTTC
>TRBD1|TRBV6-1|TRBJ2-7
CASSERVTGGANYEQYF
TGTGCCAGCAGTGAAAGGGTGACAGGGGGCGCCAACTACGAGCAGTACTTC
>TRBD1|TRBV4-2|TRBJ2-2
CASSQDLRAGQGFAGELFF
TGTGCCAGCAGCCAAGATCTTCGTGCGGGACAGGGGTTTGCCGGGGAGCTGTTTTTT
>TRBD1|TRBV4-1|TRBJ2-7
CASSQTGQVGEQYF
TGCGCCAGCAGCCAGACGGGACAGGTGGGCGAGCAGTACTTC
>TRBD1|TRBV6-6|TRBJ2-7
CASSYGGQVASYEQYF
TGTGCCAGCAGTTACGGGGGACAGGTTGCCTCCTACGAGCAGTACTTC
>NA|TRBV7-2|TRBJ2-7
CASSFWQGGYEQYF
TGTGCCAGCAGCTTTTGGCAGGGAGGCTACGAGCAGTACTTC
>NA|TRBV10-1|TRBJ2-1
CASSERGLQNEQFF
TGCGCCAGCAGTGAGAGAGGACTCCAGAATGAGCAGTTCTTC
>TRBD1|TRBV5-4|TRBJ2-2
CASRRQGPNTGELFF
TGTGCCAGCAGACGACAGGGGCCGAACACCGGGGAGCTGTTTTTT
>TRBD1|TRBV15|TRBJ1-2
CATSRGRTGGYTF
TGTGCCACCAGCAGGGGACGGACAGGGGGCTACACCTTC
>NA|TRBV6-5|TRBJ2-7
CASSYRGRSYEQYF
TGTGCCAGCAGTTACAGGGGAAGGTCCTACGAGCAGTACTTC
>TRBD1|TRBV6-6|TRBJ1-5
CASIKGTGVRPQHF
TGTGCCAGCATTAAGGGGACAGGGGTGAGGCCCCAGCATTTT
>NA|TRBV18|TRBJ1-1
CASSPPGVPTEAFF
TGTGCCAGCTCACCACCAGGGGTCCCCACTGAAGCTTTCTTT
>TRBD1|TRBV2|TRBJ2-2
CASRYGQEYTGELFF
TGTGCCAGCAGATACGGACAGGAATACACCGGGGAGCTGTTTTTT
>TRBD1|TRBV11-3|TRBJ2-1
CASSPSQGNEQFF
TGTGCCAGCAGCCCGTCACAGGGGAATGAGCAGTTCTTC
>TRBD2|TRBV5-1|TRBJ2-5
CASSFRHGGGETQYF
TGCGCCAGCAGCTTTCGTCATGGCGGGGGGGAGACCCAGTACTTC
>NA|TRBV27|TRBJ2-1
CASSSRPRQGYNEQFF
TGTGCCAGCAGCTCGAGACCCCGGCAGGGCTACAATGAGCAGTTCTTC